One sample yielded the 17 T cell receptor beta chains listed below, sequenced in a study of shared clonotypes between healthy human individuals. Assay used: immunoSEQ multiplex PCR; TCRdb lists only in-frame clones, some missing. The data show under 600,000 clones, 97% seen once. Sequenced material: naive CD4+ T cells sorted from blood. As to subset: CD45RA+ positively selected. The receptor source for this set is a woman in her 30s in good health.

V gene TRBV27 combines with J gene TRBJ2-6, with a tentative D call TRBD1 (5 bases). CDR1 MNHEY and CDR2 SMNVEV come from the germline V gene (reference sequence). Between the trimmed V and J ends, which lost 8 bases and 0 bases, there was a span of 23 bases. The CDR3 is 19 residues long. The CDR3 coding sequence is TGTGCCAGCCGTCCGTTGTCGGACATAAAAGCCTCTGGGGCCAACGTCCTGACTTTC. Amino acids: CASRPLSDIKASGANVLTF.

This chain uses TRBV6-1 with TRBJ1-2; D is unclear. CDR1 is MNHNS, CDR2 SASEGT, per germline. CDR3 length equals 11 residues. V gave up 6 bases and J gave up 2 bases, with 4 bases separating them. The chain's CDR3 is CASRNNYGYTF. The CDR3 DNA follows: TGTGCCAGCAGAAACAACTATGGCTACACCTTC.

This clone was seen a single time. The rearrangement uses TRBV7-8 and TRBJ2-2, with TRBD2 matching over 9 bases. The CDR3 is 19 amino acids. CDR1 and CDR2 (germline): SGHVS, FQNEAQ. V shed 1 base and J 7 bases; nucleotides not matched to a gene: 16. The CDR3 sequence is CASSLVRLLAGASVGELFF. The CDR3 nucleotides read TGTGCCAGCAGCTTAGTCCGGCTCTTAGCGGGAGCGTCGGTCGGGGAGCTGTTTTTT.

A word on this clone: Additional DNA sequences in this sample encode the identical CDR3. The J gene is TRBJ1-5, the V gene TRBV19; D is perhaps TRBD1 (5 bases). Trimming cost V 5 bases and J 6 bases, with 11 bases left between them. Germline V lookup: CDR1 LNHDA, CDR2 SQIVND (reference sequence). The CDR3 consists of 13 residues. The CDR3 sequence is CASSPGSGQPQHF. Here the CDR3 DNA reads TGTGCCAGTAGTCCAGGGTCGGGTCAGCCCCAGCATTTT.

The genes are TRBV28 and TRBJ2-5, with D perhaps TRBD1 (5 bases). Trimming cost V 8 bases and J 5 bases, with 15 bases left between them. There are 13 residues in the CDR3. Germline CDR1 is MDHEN and CDR2 is SYDVKM. DNA for the CDR3: TGTGCCAGCGCATTTAGGGGTTGGGAGACCCAGTACTTC. It translates to CASAFRGWETQYF. The whole variable domain, remainder taken from reference TRBV28 and TRBJ2-5, is DVKVTQSSRYLVKRTGEKVFLECVQDMDHENMFWYRQDPGLGLRLIYFSYDVKMKEKGDIPEGYSVSREKKERFSLILESASTNQTSMYLCASAFRGWETQYFGPGTRLLVL.

In the case of this clone: Germline and junction disagree at one end, which may indicate a read error. This chain uses TRBV28 with TRBJ2-7; tentative D call: TRBD1 (6 bases). The germline gives CDR1 MDHEN, CDR2 SYDVKM. The CDR3 consists of 13 residues. The CDR3 nucleotides are TGTGCCACCAGTTTATTTATAGGGGGCGAGCAGTACTTC. This codes for CATSLFIGGEQYF.

The J gene is TRBJ1-4, the V gene TRBV25-1; 11 bases match TRBD1. Losses at the gene ends were 10 bases for V and 8 bases for J; bases not matched to a gene: 9. The CDR3 sequence is 14 residues long. Germline values: CDR1 MGHDK, CDR2 SYGVNS. The CDR3 sequence is CATTGTGGLEKLFF. In DNA, the CDR3 is TGTGCCACCACGGGGACAGGGGGGTTGGAAAAACTGTTTTTT.

Comment on this clone: The junction and the germline gene differ at one end; a read error may be behind it. The chain is built from TRBV11-3 and TRBJ2-3; D tentatively fits TRBD1 or TRBD2 (5 bases each). The CDR3 spans 15 residues. Per germline, CDR1 SGHNT and CDR2 YENEEA. The CDR3 is CASSLGGSSTNTQYF. CDR3 DNA sequence: TGTGCCAGCAGCTTAGGGGGCTCTAGCACAAATACGCAGTATTTT.

The chain recombines TRBV27 with TRBJ2-1; 12 nucleotides align to TRBD2. V lost 6 bases, J lost 6 bases, and 12 bases stayed unmatched. The germline V gene has CDR1 MNHEY and CDR2 SMNVEV (reference sequence). This CDR3 contains 17 residues. Written as DNA, the CDR3 is TGTGCCAGCAGCCACCTCGGGCTAGCGGGAGGGATCAATGAGCAGTTCTTC. As protein: CASSHLGLAGGINEQFF.

This chain uses TRBV7-2 with TRBJ2-1; D unresolved. V lost 5 bases, J lost 3 bases, and 17 bases lay in between. The CDR3 totals 16 residues. From germline, CDR1 is SGHTA and CDR2 FQGNSA. CDR3 sequence: CASSPPSVLGYNEQFF. The CDR3 DNA reads TGTGCCAGCAGCCCACCGTCCGTCCTCGGCTACAATGAGCAGTTCTTC.

The CDR3 here is CASSSLGLAVDEQYF. The CDR3 DNA sequence: TGCGCCAGCAGCAGCCTGGGACTAGCGGTGGACGAGCAGTACTTC. The chain joins TRBV4-1 to TRBJ2-7, with 11 bases identical to TRBD2. V gave up 5 bases and J gave up 5 bases; unmatched junction bases: 8. This CDR3 contains 15 residues. The germline gives CDR1 MGHRA, CDR2 YSYEKL.

This chain joins TRBV19 and TRBJ2-7; the D gene is possibly TRBD1 (5 bases). In germline, CDR1 is LNHDA, CDR2 SQIVND (reference sequence). V was pared by 5 bases and J by 6 bases, with 14 bases between. This CDR3 region has 13 residues. In DNA form, the CDR3 reads TGTGCCAGTAGTGCCTCTAGGGGTCTCGAGCAGTACTTC. It is translated as CASSASRGLEQYF. The full variable domain, rest sourced from reference TRBV19 and TRBJ2-7, is DGGITQSPKYLFRKEGQNVTLSCEQNLNHDAMYWYRQDPGQGLRLIYYSQIVNDFQKGDIAEGYSVSREKKESFPLTVTSAQKNPTAFYLCASSASRGLEQYFGPGTRLTVT.

Concerning this clone itself: This CDR3 is also generated by other DNA sequences in the sample. The V gene is TRBV7-9, the J gene TRBJ1-5; D gene unclear. Per germline, CDR1 SEHNR and CDR2 FQNEAQ (reference sequence). V was clipped by 3 bases and J by 5 bases, with 8 bases between them. The CDR3 spans 13 residues. The CDR3 sequence: CASSLGRDQPQHF. CDR3 coding DNA: TGTGCCAGCAGCTTGGGGAGAGATCAGCCCCAGCATTTT. The whole variable domain, remainder taken from reference TRBV7-9 and TRBJ1-5, is DTGVSQNPRHKITKRGQNVTFRCDPISEHNRLYWYRQTLGQGPEFLTYFQNEAQLEKSRLLSDRFSAERPKGSFSTLEIQRTEQGDSAMYLCASSLGRDQPQHFGDGTRLSIL.

The chain employs TRBV28 and TRBJ1-2; 11 bases are a match to TRBD1. The germline V gene has CDR1 MDHEN and CDR2 SYDVKM. With 6 bases clipped from V and 5 bases from J, the junction kept 11 bases outside the gene matches. CDR3 length: 16 amino acids. The CDR3 spells CASRAAGTGGPYGYTF. The CDR3 region has the DNA TGTGCCAGCAGGGCCGCCGGGACAGGGGGTCCGTATGGCTACACCTTC.

The rearrangement links TRBV6-6 to TRBJ2-5; 10 bases map to TRBD2. Losses at the gene ends were 8 bases for V and 0 bases for J; bases not matched to a gene: 9. The CDR3 spans 16 residues. Germline lookup yields CDR1 MNHNY and CDR2 SVGAGI (reference sequence). The CDR3 DNA is TGTGCCAGCCTTAGCGGGAGGCGGGGGTACCAAGAGACCCAGTACTTC. Residues: CASLSGRRGYQETQYF.

The rearrangement joins TRBV6-5 to TRBJ1-1; D remains unclear. Per germline, CDR1 MNHEY and CDR2 SVGAGI. Trimming shortened V by 5 bases and J by 6 bases, and 13 bases separated the two germline ends. This CDR3 is built from 13 residues. CDR3 DNA sequence: TGTGCCAGCAGTAACCGGCGGCGGGCTGAAGCTTTCTTT. It translates to CASSNRRRAEAFF.

The chain joins TRBV27 to TRBJ2-5, with D possibly being TRBD1 (6 bases). Trimming pared 11 bases from V and 2 bases from J, leaving 18 bases between. The CDR3 loop spans 14 amino acids. The germline V gene encodes CDR1 MNHEY and CDR2 SMNVEV (reference sequence). CDR3 DNA: TGTGCCCCGAGGACAGCACGAGAACAAGAGACCCAGTACTTC. Translating it yields CAPRTAREQETQYF.